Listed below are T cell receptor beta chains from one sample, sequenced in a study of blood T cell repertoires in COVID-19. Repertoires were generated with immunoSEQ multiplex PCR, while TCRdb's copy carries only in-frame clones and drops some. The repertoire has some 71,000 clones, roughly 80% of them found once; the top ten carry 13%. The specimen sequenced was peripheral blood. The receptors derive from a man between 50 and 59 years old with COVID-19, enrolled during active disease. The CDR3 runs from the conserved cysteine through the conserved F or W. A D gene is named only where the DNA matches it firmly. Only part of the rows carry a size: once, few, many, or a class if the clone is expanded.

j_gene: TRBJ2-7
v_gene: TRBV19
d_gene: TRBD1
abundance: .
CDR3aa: CASRDRGPPYEQYF
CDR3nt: TGTGCCAGTAGAGACAGGGGGCCTCCCTACGAGCAGTACTTC

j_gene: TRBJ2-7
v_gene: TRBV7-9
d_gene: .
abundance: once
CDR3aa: CASSLGHSSSYEQYF
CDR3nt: TGTGCCAGCAGCTTAGGCCACTCGAGCTCCTACGAGCAGTACTTC

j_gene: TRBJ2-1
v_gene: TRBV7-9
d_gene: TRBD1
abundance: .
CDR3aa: CASSLTTGNHEQFF
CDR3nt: TGTGCCAGCAGCTTAACGACAGGGAACCATGAGCAGTTCTTC

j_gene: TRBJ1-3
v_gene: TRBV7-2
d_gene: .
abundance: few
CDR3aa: CASSSKADRGNTIYF
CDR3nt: TGTGCCAGCAGCTCCAAAGCAGACAGGGGAAACACCATATATTTT

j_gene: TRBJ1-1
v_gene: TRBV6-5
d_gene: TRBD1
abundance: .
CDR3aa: CASSRDRTNTEAFF
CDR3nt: TGTGCCAGCAGTCGGGACAGAACGAACACTGAAGCTTTCTTT

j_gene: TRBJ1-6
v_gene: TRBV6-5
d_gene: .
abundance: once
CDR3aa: CAESRGYNSPLHF
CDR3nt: TGTGCCGAGTCCCGGGGGTATAATTCACCCCTCCACTTT

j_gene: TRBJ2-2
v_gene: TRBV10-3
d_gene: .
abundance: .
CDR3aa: CAIPRENTGELFF
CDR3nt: TGTGCCATACCCAGGGAAAACACCGGGGAGCTGTTTTTT

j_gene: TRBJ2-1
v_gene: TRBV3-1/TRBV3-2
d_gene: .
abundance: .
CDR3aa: CASSHEMTSDEQFF
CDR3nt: TGTGCCAGCAGCCACGAGATGACTAGTGATGAGCAGTTCTTC

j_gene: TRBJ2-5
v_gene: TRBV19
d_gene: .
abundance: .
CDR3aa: CASSIFGETQYF
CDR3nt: TGTGCCAGTAGTATTTTCGGAGAGACCCAGTACTTC

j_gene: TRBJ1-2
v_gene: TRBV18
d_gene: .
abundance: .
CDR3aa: CASSPVREHGYTF
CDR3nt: TGTGCCAGCTCACCGGTGAGGGAACATGGCTACACCTTC

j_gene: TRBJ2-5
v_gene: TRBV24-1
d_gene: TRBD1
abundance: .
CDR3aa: CATSETGTETQYF
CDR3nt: TGTGCCACCAGTGAGACAGGGACAGAGACCCAGTACTTC

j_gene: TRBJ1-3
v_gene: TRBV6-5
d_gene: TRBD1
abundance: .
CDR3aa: CASSYLQGSGNTIYF
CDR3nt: TGTGCCAGCAGTTACTTACAGGGGTCTGGAAACACCATATATTTT